The 19 T cell receptor beta chains below come from one sample, sequenced in a study of identifying expanded T cells in peripheral blood. Sequenced by immunoSEQ multiplex PCR; TCRdb stores in-frame clones only, minus some. This table holds some 97,000 clones, 88% found once. Sequencing input: blood. These receptors originate from a person aged 18 to 75 in good health.

V is TRBV28 and J is TRBJ2-3; TRBD2 might be the D (7 bases). Germline lookup yields CDR1 MDHEN and CDR2 SYDVKM. Trimming cost V 3 bases and J 5 bases, with 15 bases left between them. This CDR3 comprises 15 residues. The CDR3 DNA is TGTGCCAGCAGTTTCTGGGGGGGGGCCCAAGATACGCAGTATTTT. It yields the protein CASSFWGGAQDTQYF.

CDR3 nucleotide sequence: TGTGCCAGCAGCGCTTACGGGGCACCGGGGACTGAAGCTTTCTTT. This sequence encodes CASSAYGAPGTEAFF. The genes are TRBV11-2 and TRBJ1-1; the D gene is possibly TRBD1 (5 bases). This CDR3 is 15 amino acids long. Germline loops: CDR1 SGHAT, CDR2 FQNNGV. The V end was cut by 5 bases, the J end by 5 bases, with 18 bases between.

The chain employs TRBV11-3 and TRBJ2-7; 7 bases agree with TRBD2. V trimming: 8 bases; J trimming: 0 bases; junction bases outside the gene matches: 7. Germline loops: CDR1 SGHNT, CDR2 YENEEA. The CDR3 is made up of 14 amino acids. CDR3 coding DNA: TGTGCCAGCGGGATAGCGGGCGGCTCCTACGAGCAGTACTTC. It specifies CASGIAGGSYEQYF.

The rearrangement uses TRBV27 and TRBJ2-7; perhaps TRBD2 as D (6 bases). The CDR3 consists of 14 residues. V was cut by 8 bases and J by 5 bases, with 19 bases left in between. CDR1 is MNHEY, CDR2 SMNVEV, per germline (reference sequence). CDR3 region: CASAELGTPHEQYF. CDR3 nucleotide sequence: TGTGCCAGCGCCGAGCTCGGGACTCCCCACGAGCAGTACTTC.

The CDR3 here is CASSLAGGFSYNEQFF. The CDR3 nucleotides are TGCGCCAGCAGCTTAGCGGGGGGTTTCTCCTACAATGAGCAGTTCTTC. The chain combines TRBV5-1 with TRBJ2-1; 9 bases agree with TRBD2. This CDR3 contains 16 residues. Germline V gene lookup returns CDR1 SGHRS and CDR2 YFSETQ. V lost 2 bases and J lost 0; bases outside the gene matches: 3.

In nucleotides, the CDR3 is TGTGCCTGGAGTAAGGGACTAGCGGGAGGCCAAAATGAGCAGTTCTTC. Translation: CAWSKGLAGGQNEQFF. The chain links TRBV30 to TRBJ2-1; 15 bases align to TRBD2. J was trimmed by 7 bases and V by 2 bases; bases with no gene match: 6. CDR1 GTSNPN and CDR2 SVGIG come from the germline V gene (reference sequence). The CDR3 has 16 residues.

The genes are TRBV5-1 and TRBJ2-7; D possibly corresponds to TRBD2 (5 bases). CDR1 is SGHRS and CDR2 is YFSETQ in the germline V gene. V shed 4 bases and J shed 4 bases, with 18 bases lying between them. The CDR3 length is 15 residues. DNA of the CDR3: TGCGCCAGCAGCCCCGACCTTAGCGCACCATACGAGCAGTACTTC. Residues: CASSPDLSAPYEQYF.

The rearrangement joins TRBV25-1 to TRBJ2-3, with 7 bases identical to TRBD1. V lost 2 bases and J lost 2; bases outside the gene matches: 4. The CDR3 contains 15 residues. CDR1 and CDR2 (germline): MGHDK, SYGVNS. CDR3 in DNA: TGTGCCAGCAGTGAACCGGGACAGATCACAGATACGCAGTATTTT. Its translation is CASSEPGQITDTQYF.

The chain joins TRBV7-3 to TRBJ2-3; D gene ambiguous. Germline values: CDR1 SGHTA, CDR2 FQGTGA. The CDR3 runs to 16 residues. The germline V and J ends were trimmed by 0 bases and 0 bases, with 10 bases remaining between them. The CDR3 here is CASSLTPAASTDTQYF. The CDR3 coding sequence is TGTGCCAGCAGCTTAACGCCCGCTGCTAGCACAGATACGCAGTATTTT.

CDR3 in amino acids: CASSGDSRTEAFF. CDR3 coding DNA: TGTGCCAGCAGCGGAGACAGTCGCACTGAAGCTTTCTTT. The chain recombines TRBV9 with TRBJ1-1; tentatively, D is TRBD1 (5 bases). The V gene lost 3 bases and the J gene lost 4 bases, with 10 bases spanning the gap. Germline CDR1 and CDR2: SGDLS and YYNGEE. The CDR3 sequence is 13 residues long.

A single count supports this clone. The chain carries TRBV27 and TRBJ1-1, with TRBD1 matching over 8 bases. The V and J ends lost 8 bases and 7 bases, in that order; junction bases with no gene match: 3. CDR1 is MNHEY and CDR2 is SMNVEV in the germline V gene (reference sequence). The CDR3 length is 11 residues. The CDR3 spells CASHRGVEAFF. The CDR3 DNA is TGTGCCAGCCACAGGGGGGTTGAAGCTTTCTTT.

The chain recombines TRBV4-1 with TRBJ2-7; D unclear. The V end was cut by 0 bases, the J end by 9 bases, with 12 bases between. The CDR3 loop spans 13 amino acids. Germline CDR1 MGHRA, CDR2 YSYEKL. The CDR3 bases are TGCGCCAGCAGCCAAGATTCATTGGTTAGGCAGTACTTC. Amino acid sequence: CASSQDSLVRQYF.

This rearrangement joins TRBV19 to TRBJ1-2; D is unresolved. The V end lost 7 bases, the J end lost 6 bases, and 24 bases lay between the germline ends. The CDR3 contains 16 residues. Per germline, CDR1 LNHDA and CDR2 SQIVND (reference sequence). The CDR3 DNA reads as TGTGCCAGTATGGTACGTGGATCCCCAAACGGTAATGGCTACACCTTC. Residues: CASMVRGSPNGNGYTF.

The genes are TRBV19 and TRBJ2-1; unclear D gene. From germline, CDR1 is LNHDA and CDR2 SQIVND (reference sequence). The CDR3 runs 15 residues. The ends were cut back, 3 bases at V and 0 bases at J, with 9 bases in the middle. CDR3 DNA: TGTGCCAGTAGTATGCAGGAGAGCTCCTACAATGAGCAGTTCTTC. Amino acids: CASSMQESSYNEQFF.

The chain carries TRBV18 and TRBJ2-2, with 11 bases aligning to TRBD2. Germline loops: CDR1 KGHSH, CDR2 LQKENI. The V and J ends lost 3 bases and 6 bases, in that order; junction bases with no gene match: 6. The CDR3 covers 16 residues. The CDR3 nucleotides are TGTGCCAGCTCACCCTATAGCGGGAGGGCCTCCGGGGAGCTGTTTTTT. This encodes CASSPYSGRASGELFF.

This chain connects TRBV30 to TRBJ1-1; no definite D call. There are 13 residues in the CDR3. V was trimmed by 5 bases and J by 5 bases, leaving 15 bases between them. Germline V lookup: CDR1 GTSNPN, CDR2 SVGIG (reference sequence). In nucleotides, the CDR3 is TGTGCCTGGGCGGGAATAATTAGGACTGAAGCTTTCTTT. Its protein product is CAWAGIIRTEAFF.

In DNA form, the CDR3 reads TGTGCCAGCAGCTTGGGGCAGGGAAGAGGCAATGAGCAGTTCTTC. It encodes CASSLGQGRGNEQFF. This chain links TRBV5-4 with TRBJ2-1; TRBD1 might be the D (5 bases). The CDR3 is 15 amino acids. The V and J ends lost 0 bases and 6 bases respectively, with 13 bases between them. The germline CDR1 and CDR2 sequences are SGHNT and YYREEE (reference sequence).

The rearrangement joins TRBV9 to TRBJ2-1; 11 nucleotides agree with TRBD1. From germline, CDR1 is SGDLS and CDR2 YYNGEE. CDR3 length: 16 amino acids. V lost 3 bases, J lost 6 bases, and 8 bases stayed unmatched. In nucleotides, the CDR3 is TGTGCCAGCAGCGCCTACCTCGGGACAGGGGGCAATGAGCAGTTCTTC. Amino acids: CASSAYLGTGGNEQFF.

CDR3 bases: TGTGCCAGCAGTTTAGACGTCTACGAGCAGTACTTC. Translated, it gives CASSLDVYEQYF. V is TRBV28 and J is TRBJ2-7; D gene unclear. The CDR3 length is 12 residues. V was pared by 2 bases and J by 3 bases, with 5 bases between. Looked up from germline, CDR1 is MDHEN and CDR2 is SYDVKM.